This T cell receptor beta chain was documented in a study of blood T cell repertoires in COVID-19. About the research overall: The samples span acute and convalescent COVID-19 from the United States, Italy and Spain. T cells, B-cell-depleted T cells, or PBMCs supplied cDNA or gDNA.

In its sample, this clone was seen once. Under the authors' procedure: Reference gene primer amplification gave nucleated cell count estimates. Measured with immunoSEQ multiplex PCR; TCRdb has only the in-frame clones, and not every one. V and J calls plus clone size are reproduced from that table; the DNA served to infer D and trimming. This sample yields a few hundred thousand clones, of which about 87% are seen a single time; approximately 10% belongs to the top ten. This CDR3 spans 14 amino acids. Trimming took 1 base from V and 5 from J; bases not matched to a gene: 1. The germline V gene encodes CDR1 SGDLS and CDR2 YYNGEE.

This sequence originates from a woman in her sixties or seventies with COVID-19, enrolled during active disease. The sequencing sample was made of peripheral blood. The chain has TRBV9 and TRBJ2-2, with TRBD2 matching 8 bases. The CDR3 DNA reads TGTGCCAGCAGCGTATCTAGCGGGACCGGGGAGCTGTTTTTT. Translation: CASSVSSGTGELFF.